This T cell receptor (beta chain) was recovered during a study of long-term antiretroviral therapy in people with HIV. V lost 7 bases and J lost 2; bases outside the gene matches: 2. CDR3 size: 12 residues. Germline CDR1 and CDR2: SGDLS and YYNGEE. For this clone: The antigen is unknown.

Study results and caveats: Unavailable data included ART adherence, viral resistance and therapy changes (switches in treatment).

Runs used v3.0 of the immunoSEQ assay and were done at survey level. Generated by immunoSEQ multiplex PCR, the TCRdb table keeps only in-frame clones and is missing some. Of about 35,000 clones listed, over 90% were seen once; the top ten hold 3% to 4.5%. The genes are TRBV9 and TRBJ1-2; TRBD1 matches 7 bases. The TCR comes from a woman aged 45 to 65 with HIV. The source material was unsorted PBMCs, sampled 4.1 years after starting antiretroviral therapy. This CDR3 reads CASRRGNYGYTF. The CDR3 nucleotides read TGTGCCAGCCGCAGGGGGAACTATGGCTACACCTTC.